The source of this TCR beta chain is a study of T cells in Graves' hyperthyroidism and ophthalmopathy. Findings and caveats of the study: Blood held most thyroid clonotypes expanded above 0.001 frequency.

Notes on this clonotype: Its antigen is currently unknown.

The source material, RNA transcripts, was used to amplify TCR beta CDR3 regions. The HTBI primer set was used in a first-round RT-PCR of the TCR CDR3. MiXCR was run by TCRdb on the multiplex PCR reads, yielding one entry per CDR3 protein. The repertoire holds about 700,000 distinct CDR3 sequences, with roughly 46% as singletons. Germline V gene data show CDR1 as MNHEY and CDR2 as SVGAGI. V was shortened by 2 bases and J by 1 base, with 9 bases between the two germline ends. The CDR3 runs 14 residues. This chain joins TRBV6-5 and TRBJ2-7; D might be TRBD1 (6 bases). The clonotype was recovered from an adult man with Graves' disease, either hyperthyroidism or ophthalmopathy (not recorded which). The sample comprised peripheral blood or thyroid tissue (not recorded which). The DNA of the CDR3 is TGTGCCAGCAGTTACGCAGGGGTATCCTACGAGCAGTACTTC. Its protein is CASSYAGVSYEQYF.